Below, 7 T cell receptor beta chains from the same sample are listed, as sequenced in a study of blood T cell repertoires in COVID-19. Clones were read by immunoSEQ multiplex PCR, and TCRdb kept only the in-frame ones, dropping some. The sample has roughly 500,000 clones; roughly nine tenths are singletons. The sample comprised peripheral blood. All receptors come from a man between 18 and 29 years old with COVID-19, enrolled during active disease.

The V gene is TRBV19, the J gene TRBJ1-3, with 8 bases lining up with TRBD1. V lost 3 bases to trimming and J lost 3 bases; unmatched junction nucleotides: 10. Germline V gene sequence: CDR1 LNHDA, CDR2 SQIVND (reference sequence). The length of the CDR3 is 17 residues. CDR3 sequence reads: CASSMRPGGAYGNTIYF. The CDR3 DNA is TGTGCCAGTAGTATGCGGCCAGGGGGCGCGTATGGAAACACCATATATTTT.

The V call is TRBV5-6, the J call TRBJ1-3; no firm D call. The length of the CDR3 is 16 residues. The V gene lost 2 bases and the J gene lost 0 bases, with 12 bases spanning the gap. Looked up from germline, CDR1 is SGHDT and CDR2 is YYEEEE. The CDR3 DNA is TGTGCCAGCAGCTTATACAGTGAACACTCTGGAAACACCATATATTTT. As protein: CASSLYSEHSGNTIYF.

V gene TRBV13 combines with J gene TRBJ2-1; 11 bases fit TRBD2. The CDR3 is 15 amino acids. Germline assignment: CDR1 PRHDT and CDR2 FYEKMQ (reference sequence). The V and J ends lost 3 bases and 7 bases, in that order; junction bases with no gene match: 5. For the CDR3, the DNA is TGTGCCAGCAGCTTGGTAGCGGGGGGGCCAAATGAGCAGTTCTTC. Amino acid sequence: CASSLVAGGPNEQFF.

The chain is built from TRBV7-2 and TRBJ2-1, with 13 bases fitting TRBD2. V dropped 5 bases and J dropped 10; count of bases not matched to a gene: 8. Germline V gives CDR1 SGHTA, CDR2 FQGNSA. The CDR3 is 15 amino acids. The CDR3 DNA is TGTGCCAGCAGCGCCGGACTAGCGGGAGTGCGAGAGCAGTTCTTC. As protein: CASSAGLAGVREQFF.

V is TRBV5-4 and J is TRBJ1-6; TRBD1 is a possible D gene (5 bases). This CDR3 has 15 amino acids. Germline V gene data show CDR1 as SGHNT and CDR2 as YYREEE (reference sequence). Trimming pared 2 bases from V and 6 bases from J, leaving 12 bases between. In nucleotides, the CDR3 is TGTGCCAGCAGCTTTAAGGCGGGGGTTAATTCACCCCTCCACTTT. It yields the protein CASSFKAGVNSPLHF.

The J gene is TRBJ1-6, the V gene TRBV14; TRBD1 might be the D (5 bases). The V gene lost 5 bases and the J gene lost 9 bases, with 17 bases spanning the gap. Germline V gene lookup returns CDR1 SGHDN and CDR2 FVKESK. There are 15 residues in the CDR3. The CDR3 DNA is TGTGCCAGCAGCTTGGTATCGGGGGTCGGTTCACCCCTCCACTTT. Translation: CASSLVSGVGSPLHF.

Only a few counts were recorded for this clone. The rearrangement links TRBV6-5 to TRBJ1-1, with D uncertain. Germline assignment: CDR1 MNHEY and CDR2 SVGAGI. The CDR3 totals 14 residues. V shed 6 bases and J shed 9 bases, with 20 bases lying between them. CDR3 amino acids: CASRHPVSSPQAFF. The CDR3 DNA sequence: TGTGCCAGCAGACACCCTGTCTCATCCCCACAAGCTTTCTTT.